The 15 T cell receptor beta chains presented below share a single source sample, sequenced in a study of CD8+ T cells in alopecia areata. Treatment described: oral pan-JAK inhibitor, 5-10 mg twice daily. The sequencing template was cDNA reverse transcribed from extracted RNA. Assay: immunoSEQ multiplex PCR; the TCRdb copy retains only in-frame clones and omits some. The sample contains about 190,000 clones, under 80% of which appear only once. The specimen was CD4+ T cells sorted from blood, collected at approximately week 50, from a patient treated with tofacitinib. Receptors originate from a human donor with alopecia areata.

This sequence joins TRBV7-8 and TRBJ2-7; weak D call: TRBD1 (6 bases). Trimming shortened V by 1 base and J by 4 bases, and 11 bases separated the two germline ends. This CDR3 spans 14 amino acids. Germline assignment: CDR1 SGHVS and CDR2 FQNEAQ. The CDR3: CASSLVRGRYEQYF. For the CDR3, the DNA is TGTGCCAGCAGCTTAGTCAGGGGCAGGTACGAGCAGTACTTC.

Worth noting for this clone: One end of the junction is discordant with germline, which a read error may explain. The gene calls are TRBV30 and TRBJ2-7; possibly TRBD1 for D (5 bases). The CDR3 runs 12 residues. The germline V gene has CDR1 GTSNPN and CDR2 SVGIG (reference sequence). The CDR3 bases are TGTGCCCGGAGTGCCTCAGGGCCCGAGCAGTACTTC. This codes for CARSASGPEQYF.

Concerning this clone itself: The junction does not match germline at one end; this may be a read error. The CDR3 protein is CSAGDSFEAFF. CDR3 DNA: TGCAGTGCTGGAGACAGTTTTGAAGCTTTCTTT. The V gene is TRBV20-1, the J gene TRBJ1-1; possibly TRBD1 for D (5 bases). Germline CDR1 is DFQATT and CDR2 is SNEGSKA (reference sequence). The CDR3 has 11 residues.

This clone came up a few times. The CDR3 DNA follows: TGTGCCAGCAGTGATGCACAGGGCTACGAGCAGTACTTC. Translated: CASSDAQGYEQYF. The chain uses TRBV2 and TRBJ2-7, with D possibly matching TRBD1 (6 bases). The CDR3 sequence is 13 residues long. The V end lost 3 bases, the J end lost 3 bases, and 9 bases lay between the germline ends. CDR1 is SNHLY and CDR2 is FYNNEI in the germline V gene.

The rearrangement joins TRBV25-1 to TRBJ1-4; D is unresolved. CDR3 length: 13 residues. Germline V gene sequence: CDR1 MGHDK, CDR2 SYGVNS. The V end was cut by 8 bases, the J end by 8 bases, with 15 bases between. The CDR3 protein is CASEDPTREKLFF. As DNA, the CDR3 is TGTGCCAGCGAGGACCCCACGAGAGAAAAACTGTTTTTT. Complete variable domain (other parts from reference TRBV25-1 and TRBJ1-4): EADIYQTPRYLVIGTGKKITLECSQTMGHDKMYWYQQDPGMELHLIHYSYGVNSTEKGDLSSESTVSRIRTEHFPLTLESARPSHTSQYLCASEDPTREKLFFGSGTQLSVL.

This clone was seen just once. The V call is TRBV5-1, the J call TRBJ2-7, with 7 bases that match TRBD2. J gave up 1 base and V 1 base, and 8 bases lay outside the gene matches. CDR1 SGHRS and CDR2 YFSETQ come from the germline V gene. The CDR3 sequence is 16 residues long. CDR3 in amino acids: CASSLRSSGESYEQYF. In nucleotides, the CDR3 is TGCGCCAGCAGCTTGCGTTCTAGCGGAGAGTCCTACGAGCAGTACTTC.

The chain joins TRBV10-3 to TRBJ1-2; D is uncertain. Trimming took 2 bases from V and 5 from J, leaving 12 bases between them. The CDR3 has 14 amino acids. Germline V gene data show CDR1 as ENHRY and CDR2 as SYGVKD. CDR3: CAISEIGSTYGYTF. The CDR3 bases are TGTGCCATCAGTGAGATAGGGTCGACTTATGGCTACACCTTC.

The CDR3 is CASSLSGSDGYGYTF. In DNA, the CDR3 is TGTGCCAGCAGTTTATCAGGGTCGGATGGCTATGGCTACACCTTC. The V and J genes are TRBV27 and TRBJ1-2; D ambiguous. This CDR3 is built from 15 residues. Germline CDR1 reads MNHEY; CDR2 reads SMNVEV (reference sequence). The ends were cut back, 0 bases at V and 4 bases at J, with 12 bases in the middle.

The rearrangement uses TRBV7-2 and TRBJ1-6, with D perhaps TRBD1 (6 bases). The CDR3 contains 12 residues. CDR1 and CDR2 from the germline V gene are SGHTA and FQGNSA. V lost 5 bases, J lost 10 bases, and 9 bases lay in between. This chain's CDR3 is CASSPGVSPLHF. The CDR3, as DNA: TGTGCCAGCAGCCCAGGGGTCTCACCCCTCCACTTT.

The chain uses TRBV30 and TRBJ1-2; D perhaps matches TRBD1 (5 bases). The V gene's germline CDR1 is GTSNPN and CDR2 SVGIG (reference sequence). The V end lost 1 base, the J end lost 5 bases, and 8 bases lay between the germline ends. The CDR3 consists of 12 residues. The CDR3 loop is CAWSASGYGYTF. The CDR3 DNA reads TGTGCCTGGAGTGCGTCAGGGTATGGCTACACCTTC.

This rearrangement joins TRBV29-1 to TRBJ2-1, with TRBD1 as a possible D gene (5 bases). This CDR3 is built from 14 residues. CDR1 and CDR2 (germline): SQVTM, ANQGSEA. V lost 3 bases and J lost 7, with 16 bases in between. The CDR3: CSVESQVQSNEQFF. In nucleotides, the CDR3 is TGCAGCGTTGAGTCACAGGTCCAGTCGAATGAGCAGTTCTTC.

This clone was detected a few times. The V call is TRBV5-6, the J call TRBJ1-1, with D unclear. Germline values: CDR1 SGHDT, CDR2 YYEEEE. The length of the CDR3 is 12 residues. V was clipped by 7 bases and J by 5 bases, with 12 bases between them. The CDR3 DNA sequence: TGTGCCAGCTCCAGGTCTCGTACTGAAGCTTTCTTT. Residues: CASSRSRTEAFF. The entire variable domain, with the rest obtained from reference TRBV5-6 and TRBJ1-1, is as follows: DAGVTQSPTHLIKTRGQQVTLRCSPKSGHDTVSWYQQALGQGPQFIFQYYEEEERQRGNFPDRFSGHQFPNYSSELNVNALLLGDSALYLCASSRSRTEAFFGQGTRLTVV.

The V and J genes are TRBV19 and TRBJ2-2; possibly TRBD1 for D (5 bases). The CDR3 covers 14 residues. CDR1 and CDR2 from the germline V gene are LNHDA and SQIVND (reference sequence). V was cut by 4 bases and J by 1 base, with 7 bases left in between. Here the CDR3 reads CASSTQGNTGELFF. The CDR3 coding sequence is TGTGCCAGTAGTACCCAGGGGAACACCGGGGAGCTGTTTTTT.

The V and J genes are TRBV2 and TRBJ1-5; D is uncertain. V lost 2 bases to trimming and J lost 4 bases, with 9 bases between them. CDR3 length equals 14 residues. Germline V gene lookup returns CDR1 SNHLY and CDR2 FYNNEI. CDR3 loop: CASSELQKNQPQHF. CDR3 in DNA: TGTGCCAGCAGTGAATTACAGAAAAATCAGCCCCAGCATTTT.

This chain uses TRBV5-6 with TRBJ2-7; D gene uncertain. This CDR3 contains 12 residues. Trimming took off 5 bases at V and 0 bases at J, with 6 bases between the two ends. The V gene's germline CDR1 is SGHDT and CDR2 YYEEEE. The CDR3 here is CASRSSSYEQYF. In DNA form, the CDR3 reads TGTGCCAGCAGATCGTCCTCCTACGAGCAGTACTTC.